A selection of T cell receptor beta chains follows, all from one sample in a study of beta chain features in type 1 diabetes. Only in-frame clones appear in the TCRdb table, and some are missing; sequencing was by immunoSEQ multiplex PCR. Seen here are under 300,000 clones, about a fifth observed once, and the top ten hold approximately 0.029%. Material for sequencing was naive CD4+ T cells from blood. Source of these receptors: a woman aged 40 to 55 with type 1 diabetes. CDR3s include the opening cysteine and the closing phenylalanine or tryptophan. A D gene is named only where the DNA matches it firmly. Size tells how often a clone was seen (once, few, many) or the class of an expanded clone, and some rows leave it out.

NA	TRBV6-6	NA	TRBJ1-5	TGTGCCAGCAAAACCGCGACAGTTAATCAGCCCCAGCATTTT	CASKTATVNQPQHF
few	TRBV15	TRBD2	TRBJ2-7	TGTGCCACCAGCAGAGAGGGGACTAGCGGATACGAGCAGTACTTC	CATSREGTSGYEQYF
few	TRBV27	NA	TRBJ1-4	TGTGCCAGCAGTCCCCGGGAATGGAATGAAAAACTGTTTTTT	CASSPREWNEKLFF
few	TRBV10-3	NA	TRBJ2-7	TGTGCCATCAGTGACCTCTACGAGCAGTACTTC	CAISDLYEQYF
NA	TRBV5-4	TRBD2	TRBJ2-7	TGTGCCAGCAGCTCCCCGGGACTAGCGGCCTACGAGCAGTACTTC	CASSSPGLAAYEQYF
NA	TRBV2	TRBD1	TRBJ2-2	TGTGCCAGCAGGGGACAGGGTAGTATCACCGGGGAGCTGTTTTTT	CASRGQGSITGELFF
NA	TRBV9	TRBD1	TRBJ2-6	TGTGCCAGCAGCGTAGTGGAACAGGGGGTATCTGGGGCCAACGTCCTGACTTTC	CASSVVEQGVSGANVLTF
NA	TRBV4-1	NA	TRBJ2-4	TGCGCCAGCAGCCAGGTCCGGGAAGTCATTCAGTACTTC	CASSQVREVIQYF
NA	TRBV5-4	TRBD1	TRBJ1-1	TGTGCCGCGATACAGGGGGCAACCGGCACTGAAGCTTTCTTT	CAAIQGATGTEAFF
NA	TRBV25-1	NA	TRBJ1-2	TGTGCCAGCAGTGAATCCAAGAGGTTAGCCTCTGATGGCTACACCTTC	CASSESKRLASDGYTF
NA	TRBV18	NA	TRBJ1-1	TGTGCCAGCTCACTGGGCGAGAGCACTGAAGCTTTCTTT	CASSLGESTEAFF
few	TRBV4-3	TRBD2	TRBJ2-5	TGCGCCAGCAGCCAAGGAGGGACTAGCGGGAGGGCTGAAGAGACCCAGTACTTC	CASSQGGTSGRAEETQYF
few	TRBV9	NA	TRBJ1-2	TGTGCCAGCAGCGTAGGAGGGCCCCTCTATGGCTACACCTTC	CASSVGGPLYGYTF
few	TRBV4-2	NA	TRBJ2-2	TGTGCCAGCAGCCAAGGGACAGCGAACACCGGGGAGCTGTTTTTT	CASSQGTANTGELFF